The 29 T cell receptor beta chains in this list originate from one sample, sequenced in a study of T cell responses to AZD1222 COVID-19 vaccine. The data were produced by immunoSEQ multiplex PCR, yet TCRdb's version contains in-frame clones alone and is incomplete. Among approximately 96,000 clones listed, about 86% were seen once. The sample here was peripheral blood, taken 28 days after the second AZD1222 dose. The receptors originated from an adult who received the AZD1222 COVID-19 vaccine.

This clone was found once. The chain has TRBV6-2 or TRBV6-3 and TRBJ2-2; D gene uncertain. Germline V gives CDR1 MNHEY, CDR2 SVGEGT. V was trimmed by 2 bases and J by 8 bases, leaving 15 bases between them. The CDR3 covers 15 residues. The CDR3 is CASSYQTGLLGELFF. The DNA for the CDR3 is TGTGCCAGCAGTTACCAAACGGGCCTCCTAGGGGAGCTGTTTTTT.

The V call is TRBV21-1, the J call TRBJ2-7; the table assigns TRBD1, which was not confirmed against the DNA. TRBV21-1 is flagged as a pseudogene. This CDR3 comprises 11 residues. CDR3 nucleotides: TGTGCCAGCACCGAAGCCAACGAGCAGTACTTC. Its translation: CASTEANEQYF.

The chain is built from TRBV19 and TRBJ2-2; tentatively, D is TRBD1 or TRBD2 (6 bases each). Trimming left V 3 bases short and J 3 bases short, with 11 bases between. CDR3 length: 15 amino acids. The germline V gene encodes CDR1 LNHDA and CDR2 SQIVND (reference sequence). The chain's CDR3 is CASSMGGTYTGELFF. CDR3 in DNA: TGTGCCAGTAGTATGGGGGGCACCTACACCGGGGAGCTGTTTTTT.

V gene TRBV29-1 combines with J gene TRBJ2-7; D may be TRBD2 (6 bases). Germline assignment: CDR1 SQVTM and CDR2 ANQGSEA. The ends were cut back, 7 bases at V and 0 bases at J, with 16 bases in the middle. This CDR3 comprises 14 residues. Here the CDR3 reads CSARDLGNSYEQYF. DNA of the CDR3: TGCAGCGCCCGGGACTTGGGCAACTCCTACGAGCAGTACTTC.

The chain has TRBV30 and TRBJ2-6; a weak D match, TRBD2 (5 bases). Trimming removed 2 bases from V and 1 base from J, with 9 bases in between. The CDR3 loop spans 15 amino acids. Germline CDR1 and CDR2: GTSNPN and SVGIG (reference sequence). In nucleotides, the CDR3 is TGTGCCTGGAGTCCGGAGGAGTCTGGGGCCAACGTCCTGACTTTC. It yields the protein CAWSPEESGANVLTF.

V usage is TRBV6-1 and J usage is TRBJ1-1; no firm D call. The V gene's germline CDR1 is MNHNS and CDR2 SASEGT. There are 11 residues in the CDR3. V lost 3 bases to trimming and J lost 9 bases, with 8 bases between them. DNA for the CDR3: TGTGCCAGCAGTGACGCGGGTAAAGCTTTCTTT. This gives the protein CASSDAGKAFF.

V and J are TRBV5-6 and TRBJ1-6, with TRBD1 identical over 9 bases. The CDR3 runs to 16 residues. Looked up from germline, CDR1 is SGHDT and CDR2 is YYEEEE. With 2 bases clipped from V and 7 bases from J, the junction kept 7 bases outside the gene matches. This CDR3 is CASSFGTGTENSPLHF. CDR3 sequence (DNA): TGTGCCAGCAGCTTTGGGACAGGGACAGAAAATTCACCCCTCCACTTT.

The gene calls are TRBV5-8 and TRBJ2-7; maybe TRBD1 (5 bases). CDR3 length equals 16 residues. The germline gives CDR1 SGHTS, CDR2 YDEGEE. The V and J ends lost 2 bases and 0 bases respectively, with 15 bases between them. The CDR3 DNA sequence: TGTGCCAGCAGCTTCATCGACAGCCGAAACTCCTACGAGCAGTACTTC. Protein sequence: CASSFIDSRNSYEQYF.

Only one count was recorded for this clone. This chain links TRBV14 with TRBJ2-1; D uncertain. The ends were cut back, 6 bases at V and 9 bases at J, with 9 bases in the middle. The CDR3 spans 11 residues. Per the germline V gene, CDR1 is SGHDN and CDR2 is FVKESK. The CDR3 sequence: CASSYWGEQFF. CDR3 nucleotides: TGTGCCAGCAGTTATTGGGGTGAGCAGTTCTTC.

This sequence joins TRBV11-2 and TRBJ2-7, with D possibly being TRBD2 (5 bases). V gave up 8 bases and J gave up 4 bases, with 12 bases separating them. In germline, CDR1 is SGHAT, CDR2 FQNNGV. This CDR3 is built from 12 residues. CDR3 nucleotide sequence: TGTGCCAGCGGCAGAGGCGGGTACGAGCAGTACTTC. Translation: CASGRGGYEQYF.

This clone was found once. V is TRBV30 and J is TRBJ2-3; D may be TRBD1 (6 bases). The CDR3 runs to 12 residues. V was shortened by 8 bases and J by 2 bases, with 11 bases between the two germline ends. Per germline, CDR1 GTSNPN and CDR2 SVGIG (reference sequence). CDR3 DNA: TGTGCCGGGGGCAGGGACACAGATACGCAGTATTTT. Translating gives CAGGRDTDTQYF.

In nucleotides, the CDR3 is TGTGCCAGCAGCCTGGATCCGGGACAGCCCCAGCATTTT. Translated: CASSLDPGQPQHF. This chain links TRBV5-6 with TRBJ1-5; D not resolved. The germline V gene has CDR1 SGHDT and CDR2 YYEEEE. Trimming removed 4 bases from V and 7 bases from J, with 12 bases in between. The CDR3 runs to 13 residues.

This clone was seen only a few times. The gene calls are TRBV6-5 and TRBJ2-1; TRBD1 or TRBD2 may be the D gene (5 bases each). The CDR3 runs to 15 residues. Germline V gene sequence: CDR1 MNHEY, CDR2 SVGAGI. Between the trimmed V and J ends, which lost 8 bases and 0 bases, there was a span of 14 bases. In DNA, the CDR3 is TGTGCCAGCGCCGTGGGGGATAGCTCCTACAATGAGCAGTTCTTC. Amino acids: CASAVGDSSYNEQFF.

This chain links TRBV6-5 with TRBJ1-2; 8 bases line up with TRBD1. Unmatched junction bases numbered 1, after V lost 0 bases and J lost 1 base. Germline-derived CDR1 and CDR2 are MNHEY and SVGAGI. CDR3 length: 15 residues. In nucleotides, the CDR3 is TGTGCCAGCAGTTACTCCGGACAGGGTAACTATGGCTACACCTTC. Its translation is CASSYSGQGNYGYTF.

This clone came up once. The chain joins TRBV19 to TRBJ1-2, with D tentatively TRBD1 (6 bases). The length of the CDR3 is 15 residues. Trimming left V 6 bases short and J 3 bases short, with 17 bases between. Germline-derived CDR1 and CDR2 are LNHDA and SQIVND (reference sequence). The CDR3 reads CASSRGGAGDYGYTF. CDR3 DNA: TGTGCCAGTAGCCGGGGGGGGGCGGGGGACTATGGCTACACCTTC.

The V call is TRBV6-5, the J call TRBJ1-1; 11 nucleotides align to TRBD1. The CDR3 runs 14 residues. Looked up from germline, CDR1 is MNHEY and CDR2 is SVGAGI. The junction had 4 bases not matched to a gene; V was cut back by 6 bases and J by 4 bases. The CDR3 DNA reads TGTGCCAGCAGGGACAGGGGGCGCGGCACTGAAGCTTTCTTT. This gives the protein CASRDRGRGTEAFF.

The rearrangement uses TRBV6-4 and TRBJ1-6; 9 bases are shared with TRBD1. With V trimmed by 6 bases and J by 3 bases, 0 bases remained unmatched. This CDR3 region has 14 residues. Germline loops: CDR1 MRHNA, CDR2 SNTAGT. In DNA, the CDR3 is TGTGCCAGCAGGGGACAGGGCTATAATTCACCCCTCCACTTT. Translation gives CASRGQGYNSPLHF.

The chain links TRBV3-1 (or the pseudogene TRBV3-2) to TRBJ1-3; D gene ambiguous. Germline V gene sequence: CDR1 LGHDT, CDR2 YNNKEL (reference sequence). V lost 0 bases and J 0 bases, leaving 15 bases between the germline ends. This CDR3 has 18 residues. The CDR3 protein is CASSQDRPGLGSGNTIYF. DNA for the CDR3: TGTGCCAGCAGCCAAGATCGACCCGGACTGGGCTCTGGAAACACCATATATTTT.

The chain uses TRBV24-1 and TRBJ2-1; 11 bases line up with TRBD2. The V gene's germline CDR1 is KGHDR and CDR2 SFDVKD. Trimming took 4 bases from V and 4 from J; bases not matched to a gene: 5. The CDR3 length is 16 residues. This CDR3 reads CATSDSSGRVYNEQFF. The CDR3 nucleotides read TGTGCCACCAGTGACAGTAGCGGGAGGGTATACAATGAGCAGTTCTTC.

J is TRBJ2-7 and V is TRBV5-1, with TRBD2 as a possible D gene (5 bases). V lost 4 bases and J 4 bases, leaving 6 bases between the germline ends. The germline gives CDR1 SGHRS, CDR2 YFSETQ. This CDR3 is 11 amino acids long. The CDR3 is CASSEGYEQYF. Written as DNA, the CDR3 is TGCGCCAGCAGCGAGGGTTACGAGCAGTACTTC.

V and J are TRBV2 and TRBJ2-2, with a tentative D call TRBD2 (6 bases). The germline V and J ends were trimmed by 6 bases and 6 bases, with 11 bases remaining between them. The germline gives CDR1 SNHLY, CDR2 FYNNEI. The CDR3 extends over 13 amino acids. The chain's CDR3 is CASRGRMAGELFF. CDR3 bases: TGTGCCAGCAGGGGGAGGATGGCCGGGGAGCTGTTTTTT. Complete variable domain (other parts from reference TRBV2 and TRBJ2-2): EPEVTQTPSHQVTQMGQEVILRCVPISNHLYFYWYRQILGQKVEFLVSFYNNEISEKSEIFDDQFSVERPDGSNFTLKIRSTKLEDSAMYFCASRGRMAGELFFGEGSRLTVL.

Many counts were recorded for this clone. The chain combines TRBV9 with TRBJ1-2; TRBD1 matches at 7 bases. The CDR3 contains 13 residues. V lost 3 bases and J lost 4; bases outside the gene matches: 3. Germline CDR1 is SGDLS and CDR2 is YYNGEE. The CDR3 sequence: CASSGDRAYGYTF. CDR3 nucleotide sequence: TGTGCCAGCAGCGGTGACAGGGCCTATGGCTACACCTTC. Combining the CDR3 with reference TRBV9 and TRBJ1-2 gives the whole variable domain DSGVTQTPKHLITATGQRVTLRCSPRSGDLSVYWYQQSLDQGLQFLIQYYNGEERAKGNILERFSAQQFPDLHSELNLSSLELGDSALYFCASSGDRAYGYTFGSGTRLTVV.

This chain connects TRBV3-1 (or the pseudogene TRBV3-2) to TRBJ2-2, with D hard to call. CDR1 LGHDT and CDR2 YNNKEL come from the germline V gene (reference sequence). With 5 bases removed from V and 4 bases from J, the gap between germline ends came to 17 bases. The CDR3 is made up of 16 amino acids. The CDR3 bases are TGTGCCAGCAGCGGTAGTGAGAGGTTAACCACCGGGGAGCTGTTTTTT. Translation: CASSGSERLTTGELFF.

The chain couples TRBV18 to TRBJ2-1, with 8 bases identical to TRBD2. Germline CDR1 is KGHSH and CDR2 is LQKENI. J was trimmed by 7 bases and V by 2 bases; bases with no gene match: 7. The CDR3 length is 15 residues. CDR3 residues: CASSPEERGRNEQFF. The CDR3 DNA follows: TGTGCCAGCTCACCAGAGGAGCGGGGGAGGAATGAGCAGTTCTTC.

This clone was detected once. The chain combines TRBV6-5 with TRBJ2-5; 9 bases map to TRBD1. V lost 1 base, J lost 5 bases, and 5 bases stayed unmatched. CDR3 length: 15 residues. In germline, CDR1 is MNHEY, CDR2 SVGAGI. DNA of the CDR3: TGTGCCAGCAGTTACTGGGGACAGGGAGACGAGACCCAGTACTTC. Amino acid sequence: CASSYWGQGDETQYF.

The chain recombines TRBV6-5 with TRBJ2-5, with 8 nucleotides matching TRBD2. CDR1 MNHEY and CDR2 SVGAGI come from the germline V gene. Trimming took 6 bases from V and 3 from J; bases not matched to a gene: 6. The CDR3 is 14 amino acids. CDR3: CASREEAGEETQYF. CDR3 DNA sequence: TGTGCCAGCAGGGAGGAAGCGGGAGAAGAGACCCAGTACTTC.

The V and J genes are TRBV7-2 and TRBJ1-4; perhaps TRBD1 as D (5 bases). The CDR3 is 13 amino acids. Germline CDR1 SGHTA, CDR2 FQGNSA. V lost 4 bases and J lost 8, with 11 bases in between. The CDR3 nucleotides read TGTGCCAGCAGCTCTCGGACACAGGAAAAACTGTTTTTT. This codes for CASSSRTQEKLFF.

J is TRBJ1-4 and V is TRBV28; D possibly corresponds to TRBD1 (6 bases). Between the trimmed V and J ends, which lost 7 bases and 8 bases, there was a span of 20 bases. Germline loops: CDR1 MDHEN, CDR2 SYDVKM. The CDR3 has 15 residues. The CDR3 DNA is TGTGCCAGCAACCTCGCCGCAGGGGTAGGCGAAAAACTGTTTTTT. This encodes CASNLAAGVGEKLFF.

The chain combines TRBV5-1 with TRBJ2-2, with 7 bases identical to TRBD2. The CDR3 runs to 15 residues. J lost 2 bases, V lost 3 bases, and 4 bases had no gene match. Germline V gives CDR1 SGHRS, CDR2 YFSETQ. DNA of the CDR3: TGCGCCAGCAGCTCAAGCGGGGCAAACACCGGGGAGCTGTTTTTT. It yields the protein CASSSSGANTGELFF.